This TCR beta chain was profiled in a study of blood T cell repertoires in COVID-19. About the study: Material from acute and convalescent COVID-19 was sourced from the United States, Italy and Spain. PBMCs, B-cell-depleted T cells, or T cells provided the cDNA or gDNA that made up the material.

Trimming took 6 bases from V and 9 from J; bases not matched to a gene: 7. This CDR3 has 12 amino acids. Germline values: CDR1 MNHEY, CDR2 SVGAGI. In the study's own analysis: Scientists estimated how many nucleated cells there were by amplifying reference gene primers. Sequencing used immunoSEQ multiplex PCR; TCRdb keeps in-frame clones, though not all of them. That table supplies the V and J calls and clone size; D and trimming were determined from the DNA. This sample yields 220,000 or so clones, of which around 83% are seen a single time; 10% belongs to the top ten. The chain employs TRBV6-5 and TRBJ1-1; 7 bases map to TRBD1. The clonotype originates from a woman aged 45 to 65 with COVID-19, enrolled during active disease. Sequenced input: peripheral blood. CDR3 in DNA: TGTGCCAGCAGCTCCGGGACAGAGAAAGCTTTCTTT. It codes for CASSSGTEKAFF.